Below are 21 T cell receptor beta chains sequenced from a single sample in a study of T cells after yellow fever vaccination (dated by TCRdb to the late 2010s). The meaning of the sample's treatment or condition label: live attenuated yellow fever vaccine strain. Library construction relied on 5' RACE. The sequencer was an Illumina HiSeq 2500. Using fastp at Q25 and MiXCR, TCRdb reprocessed the public reads and kept productive beta chains. CDR3 protein sequences are deduplicated, and each keeps its most common genes and DNA. The sample contains some 600,000 distinct CDR3 sequences, roughly 12% of them found a single time. The ten largest clones capture about 16% of the sample. The material was PBMCs, obtained on the day of the yellow fever booster vaccination. Receptors were obtained from a young man who received the YFV17D yellow fever vaccine.

This clonotype occurred a few times. The chain links TRBV20-1 to TRBJ1-2; possible D gene TRBD1, 6 bases. V was pared by 0 bases and J by 7 bases, with 9 bases between. Germline lookup yields CDR1 DFQATT and CDR2 SNEGSKA (reference sequence). CDR3 length: 12 amino acids. The DNA for the CDR3 is TGCAGTGCTAGAGATTTCAGGGGTGGCTACACCTTC. Its translation is CSARDFRGGYTF.

The V and J genes are TRBV30 and TRBJ2-7, with a possible D match to TRBD2 (5 bases). Looked up from germline, CDR1 is GTSNPN and CDR2 is SVGIG (reference sequence). The CDR3 length is 12 residues. V was cut by 3 bases and J by 6 bases, with 12 bases left in between. Here the CDR3 reads CAWRYLGGEQYF. CDR3 sequence (DNA): TGTGCCTGGAGATACTTAGGAGGCGAGCAGTACTTC.

Here the CDR3 reads CASSLSGSSDIQYF. CDR3 in DNA: TGTGCCAGCAGCCTCAGCGGGAGTAGTGACATTCAGTACTTC. The chain is built from TRBV7-3 and TRBJ2-4; 8 nucleotides line up with TRBD2. Germline assignment: CDR1 SGHTA and CDR2 FQGTGA. Trimming removed 5 bases from V and 8 bases from J; junction bases left unmatched: 8. This CDR3 is 14 amino acids long.

In its sample, this clonotype was seen a few times. The chain employs TRBV9 and TRBJ1-1, with D possibly matching TRBD1 (5 bases). Trimming left V 0 bases short and J 8 bases short, with 20 bases between. The CDR3 runs to 16 residues. The V gene's germline CDR1 is SGDLS and CDR2 YYNGEE. As DNA, the CDR3 is TGTGCCAGCAGCGTAGATGGGGGGGTGGATTGTGCGGAAGCTTTCTTT. This translates into CASSVDGGVDCAEAFF. Full variable domain (rest looked up from reference TRBV9 and TRBJ1-1): DSGVTQTPKHLITATGQRVTLRCSPRSGDLSVYWYQQSLDQGLQFLIQYYNGEERAKGNILERFSAQQFPDLHSELNLSSLELGDSALYFCASSVDGGVDCAEAFFGQGTRLTVV.

In its sample, this clonotype was seen a few times. This chain connects TRBV7-2 to TRBJ2-3; D may be TRBD2 (7 bases). With 4 bases removed from V and 9 bases from J, the gap between germline ends came to 14 bases. The CDR3 contains 13 residues. Germline CDR1 reads SGHTA; CDR2 reads FQGNSA. CDR3 DNA sequence: TGTGCCAGCAGCTCCGCGGGGGCAAACACGCAGTATTTT. This codes for CASSSAGANTQYF.

J is TRBJ1-5 and V is TRBV18, with unresolved D. The CDR3 has 15 amino acids. CDR1 is KGHSH, CDR2 LQKENI, per germline. Deletions cut 3 bases from V and 7 bases from J, with 16 bases between. CDR3 sequence reads: CASSPYGNSEQPQHF. DNA for the CDR3: TGTGCCAGCTCACCTTACGGGAACAGTGAACAGCCCCAGCATTTT.

In nucleotides, the CDR3 is TGTGCCAGCAGCTGGGGGGGGTTCGGCACCGGGGAGCTGTTTTTT. Translated, it gives CASSWGGFGTGELFF. The gene calls are TRBV5-6 and TRBJ2-2, with TRBD2 identical over 7 bases. Germline CDR1 SGHDT, CDR2 YYEEEE. V trimming: 3 bases; J trimming: 4 bases; junction bases outside the gene matches: 6. The CDR3 runs to 15 residues.

This clonotype has a handful of counts. This chain links TRBV5-1 with TRBJ2-7; a weak D match, TRBD1 (5 bases). V lost 4 bases, J lost 1 base, and 9 bases lay in between. CDR1 and CDR2 from the germline V gene are SGHRS and YFSETQ. This CDR3 has 13 residues. The CDR3 spells CASSVRQSYEQYF. Here the CDR3 DNA reads TGCGCCAGCAGCGTCCGACAGTCCTACGAGCAGTACTTC.

The rearrangement joins TRBV6-5 to TRBJ2-7; D may be TRBD1 (5 bases). The V end was cut by 6 bases, the J end by 7 bases, with 19 bases between. The germline gives CDR1 MNHEY, CDR2 SVGAGI. This CDR3 contains 14 residues. The CDR3: CASSGTGRVGEQYF. The DNA of the CDR3 is TGTGCCAGCAGCGGCACGGGCAGGGTGGGAGAGCAGTACTTC.

The table lists this clonotype with a few counts. The chain couples TRBV5-4 to TRBJ2-7; 10 positions match TRBD2. This CDR3 comprises 15 residues. The V segment lost 3 bases and the J segment 0 bases; nucleotides outside the gene matches: 3. Per germline, CDR1 SGHNT and CDR2 YYREEE (reference sequence). CDR3 bases: TGTGCCAGCAGCTCCGGACTAGCGGACTCCTACGAGCAGTACTTC. Translation gives CASSSGLADSYEQYF.

CDR3: CASSFSPWDEQFF. CDR3 sequence (DNA): TGTGCCAGCAGCTTTAGCCCTTGGGATGAGCAGTTCTTC. V and J are TRBV11-2 and TRBJ2-1; no firm D call. V was cut by 3 bases and J by 8 bases, with 11 bases left in between. This CDR3 contains 13 residues. Germline V gives CDR1 SGHAT, CDR2 FQNNGV.

This chain joins TRBV20-1 and TRBJ2-4; 7 bases are a match to TRBD2. Germline loops: CDR1 DFQATT, CDR2 SNEGSKA (reference sequence). Trimming took 3 bases from V and 3 from J; bases not matched to a gene: 17. This CDR3 has 18 amino acids. CDR3 sequence: CSASGWSSGSLGKNIQYF. CDR3 DNA: TGCAGTGCTAGTGGTTGGTCTAGCGGATCTCTAGGCAAAAACATTCAGTACTTC.

The table lists this clonotype with many counts. V usage is TRBV6-5 and J usage is TRBJ1-1; D remains unclear. The CDR3 runs to 13 residues. The germline gives CDR1 MNHEY, CDR2 SVGAGI. Trimming removed 4 bases at V and 3 bases at J, with 9 bases between. This CDR3 reads CASSFSVDTEAFF. DNA of the CDR3: TGTGCCAGCAGTTTCTCTGTCGACACTGAAGCTTTCTTT.

This clonotype appeared a few times. The V call is TRBV6-1, the J call TRBJ1-1; no clear D gene. Germline-derived CDR1 and CDR2 are MNHNS and SASEGT. V was trimmed by 5 bases and J by 0 bases, leaving 10 bases between them. This CDR3 is built from 14 residues. The CDR3 region has the DNA TGTGCCAGCAGTCCACAGCCATTGAACACTGAAGCTTTCTTT. Its protein is CASSPQPLNTEAFF.

This clonotype was seen many times. V gene TRBV4-2 combines with J gene TRBJ2-7, with TRBD2 matching over 9 bases. The CDR3 extends over 14 amino acids. Germline V gene data show CDR1 as LGHNA and CDR2 as YNFKEQ. The trim removed 8 bases at V and 4 bases at J, leaving 9 bases unmatched. The CDR3 DNA reads TGTGCCAGCCGCCGGGAGCGGGAGGAATACGAGCAGTACTTC. It is translated as CASRREREEYEQYF.

Only a few counts were recorded for this clonotype. This CDR3 reads CSARDLWGSSYEQYF. Written as DNA, the CDR3 is TGCAGTGCTAGAGATCTGTGGGGAAGCTCCTACGAGCAGTACTTC. The chain links TRBV20-1 to TRBJ2-7; D is unclear. This CDR3 comprises 15 residues. Germline V gene data show CDR1 as DFQATT and CDR2 as SNEGSKA (reference sequence). V was cut by 0 bases and J by 0 bases, with 12 bases left in between.

This clonotype was found a few times. This chain uses TRBV10-2 with TRBJ2-3, with D unclear. The germline CDR1 and CDR2 sequences are WSHSY and SAAADI. The CDR3 is made up of 15 amino acids. Trimming took 3 bases from V and 4 from J, leaving 14 bases between them. CDR3 sequence: CASSDETQTSDTQYF. For the CDR3, the DNA is TGCGCCAGCAGTGACGAGACCCAGACCTCAGATACGCAGTATTTT.

This clonotype has a handful of counts. The rearrangement uses TRBV28 and TRBJ2-7, with a weak D call TRBD1 (5 bases). The CDR3 length is 14 residues. Trimming cost V 6 bases and J 3 bases, with 15 bases left between them. CDR1 MDHEN and CDR2 SYDVKM come from the germline V gene. CDR3 region: CASSPRQILYEQYF. In nucleotides, the CDR3 is TGTGCCAGCAGCCCCAGACAGATTCTCTACGAGCAGTACTTC.

The CDR3 is CASSPAREGGNEQFF. The CDR3 DNA is TGTGCCAGCTCACCGGCACGGGAGGGTGGTAATGAGCAGTTCTTC. The chain links TRBV18 to TRBJ2-1, with 8 nucleotides matching TRBD2. Germline CDR1 reads KGHSH; CDR2 reads LQKENI. The CDR3 sequence is 15 residues long. Trimming at V came to 3 bases and at J to 7 bases, leaving 8 bases not matched to a gene.

This clonotype was counted between two and nine times. This chain links TRBV29-1 with TRBJ2-5, with 7 bases aligning to TRBD2. CDR1 and CDR2 (germline): SQVTM, ANQGSEA. With V trimmed by 4 bases and J by 2 bases, 4 bases remained unmatched. The CDR3 consists of 13 residues. The DNA of the CDR3 is TGCAGCGTTGGGGGGAGGGAACAAGAGACCCAGTACTTC. As protein: CSVGGREQETQYF.

This clonotype has a handful of counts. The chain carries TRBV18 and TRBJ1-1; D may be TRBD1 (5 bases). Germline V CDR1 and CDR2: KGHSH, LQKENI. The CDR3 has 11 amino acids. Trimming took 9 bases from V and 4 from J, leaving 9 bases between them. As DNA, the CDR3 is TGTGCCAGTGGGGGAGTCACTGAAGCTTTCTTT. This sequence encodes CASGGVTEAFF.